The 13 T cell receptor beta chains given below trace back to one sample, sequenced in a study of blood T cells in healthy people across ages. Primers used in a second PCR of roughly 6 to 12 cycles were a sample-barcoded 5' primer and a J-beta primer mix. TCRdb processed the 5' RACE reads anew with MiXCR; each CDR3 protein has one entry. This sample has approximately 810,000 distinct CDR3 sequences; around 26% occur once, and the top ten carry roughly 17%. Sequencing used blood. The source is a woman aged 80 or over in good health.

As for this clonotype: A much larger clonotype is one base distant, so this may be a read error. This chain uses TRBV29-1 with TRBJ1-1, with D tentatively TRBD1 (6 bases). The CDR3 length is 14 residues. The germline V gene encodes CDR1 SQVTM and CDR2 ANQGSEA. The CDR3 loop is CNAGITGSRGEAFF. The CDR3 DNA follows: TGCAACGCCGGCATTACAGGGTCTCGGGGTGAAGCTTTCTTT.

This clonotype was found many times. J is TRBJ2-7 and V is TRBV7-2; 9 bases fit TRBD2. CDR1 is SGHTA, CDR2 FQGNSA, per germline. This CDR3 spans 15 amino acids. Germline trimming cut 5 bases from V and 2 bases from J; bases unmatched to any gene: 7. CDR3 nucleotides: TGTGCCAGCAGCGTAGGCGCGGGGGGGCCCTACGAGCAGTACTTC. Encoded protein: CASSVGAGGPYEQYF.

In regard to this clonotype: A much bigger clone sits one base away, suggesting this may be a read error. The V gene is TRBV9, the J gene TRBJ2-7; the match to TRBD1 covers 8 bases. Losses at the gene ends were 0 bases for V and 3 bases for J; bases not matched to a gene: 14. CDR1 SGDLS and CDR2 YYNGEE come from the germline V gene. The CDR3 sequence is 18 residues long. The CDR3 bases are TGTGCCAGCAGCGTAGACCCGGGGGCAGGGGGCGCGAGCTACGAGCAGTACTTC. It yields the protein CASSVDPGAGGASYEQYF.

This clonotype was picked up many times. This chain connects TRBV9 to TRBJ2-3, with a tentative D call TRBD1 (5 bases). Deletions cut 1 base from V and 0 bases from J, with 18 bases between. In germline, CDR1 is SGDLS, CDR2 YYNGEE. The CDR3 spans 18 residues. In nucleotides, the CDR3 is TGTGCCAGCAGCGTATTAGGGGCCCGTCCCAGAAGCACAGATACGCAGTATTTT. Encoded protein: CASSVLGARPRSTDTQYF.

This clonotype was detected ten times or more. This chain connects TRBV5-1 to TRBJ2-7; TRBD1 agrees at 8 bases. J lost 2 bases, V lost 4 bases, and 14 bases had no gene match. The CDR3 has 17 residues. CDR1 and CDR2 from the germline V gene are SGHRS and YFSETQ. CDR3 amino acids: CASSRGQGGGGTYEQYF. CDR3 nucleotide sequence: TGCGCCAGCAGCCGCGGACAGGGCGGAGGGGGTACCTACGAGCAGTACTTC.

The chain is built from TRBV6-6 and TRBJ2-7; D is perhaps TRBD1 or TRBD2 (5 bases each). Trimming pared 6 bases from V and 3 bases from J, leaving 15 bases between. CDR1 and CDR2 (germline): MNHNY, SVGAGI (reference sequence). The CDR3 contains 14 residues. The CDR3 sequence: CASSDSGRSYEQYF. Written as DNA, the CDR3 is TGTGCCAGCAGCGACAGTGGGAGAAGCTACGAGCAGTACTTC.

This CDR3 is CSAREPRFGGPYNEQFF. Written as DNA, the CDR3 is TGCAGTGCTAGAGAACCCCGGTTTGGGGGCCCCTACAATGAGCAGTTCTTC. The chain employs TRBV20-1 and TRBJ2-1, with a weak D call TRBD1 (6 bases). The V end was cut by 0 bases, the J end by 2 bases, with 17 bases between. CDR1 DFQATT and CDR2 SNEGSKA come from the germline V gene (reference sequence). The CDR3 runs to 17 residues.

This clonotype has ten or more counts. The chain joins TRBV6-1 to TRBJ2-1; 9 bases are shared with TRBD2. The CDR3 is 19 amino acids. V lost 6 bases and J lost 2; bases outside the gene matches: 17. Germline lookup yields CDR1 MNHNS and CDR2 SASEGT. This CDR3 is CASRFRAGGHTLTYNEQFF. The CDR3, as DNA: TGTGCCAGCAGGTTCAGAGCGGGGGGTCACACACTCACCTACAATGAGCAGTTCTTC.

A remark on this clonotype: At one of its ends the junction is not consistent with the germline gene, which may arise from a read error. The chain links TRBV11-2 to TRBJ2-1; no clear D. The CDR3 runs to 12 residues. Germline V gene data show CDR1 as SGHAT and CDR2 as FQNNGV. CDR3 amino acids: CACSFKGNEQFF. The CDR3 DNA sequence: TGTGCCTGCAGCTTCAAGGGCAATGAGCAGTTCTTC.

Turning to this clonotype: Sequence at one end of the junction differs from germline and may be a read error. V gene TRBV4-1 combines with J gene TRBJ2-3; D could derive from TRBD1 or TRBD2 (5 bases each). Looked up from germline, CDR1 is MGHRA and CDR2 is YSYEKL. The CDR3 has 17 residues. CDR3 bases: TGTGCCAGCAGCCAACCCCCCCGAGGCTCTAGCACAGGTACGCAGTATTTT. This encodes CASSQPPRGSSTGTQYF.

V is TRBV5-1 and J is TRBJ2-7; 12 bases map to TRBD2. The germline gives CDR1 SGHRS, CDR2 YFSETQ. This CDR3 has 16 amino acids. The V segment lost 4 bases and the J segment 7 bases; nucleotides outside the gene matches: 12. The CDR3 loop reads CASSPRELAGGPEQYF. The CDR3 nucleotides read TGCGCCAGCAGCCCAAGGGAGCTAGCGGGAGGGCCGGAGCAGTACTTC.

The chain is built from TRBV7-2 and TRBJ2-7; 8 bases fit TRBD1. This CDR3 has 15 amino acids. From germline, CDR1 is SGHTA and CDR2 FQGNSA. V lost 6 bases and J lost 2; bases outside the gene matches: 9. The CDR3 DNA is TGTGCCAGCAGTCAAGACAGGGGTTTAGCCTACGAGCAGTACTTC. Translation: CASSQDRGLAYEQYF.

This clonotype has a count of ten or more. The chain links TRBV7-2 to TRBJ2-7; D is ambiguous. The V gene's germline CDR1 is SGHTA and CDR2 FQGNSA. V lost 5 bases and J 5 bases, leaving 13 bases between the germline ends. The CDR3 has 13 residues. The CDR3 region is CASSLKLKHEQYF. The CDR3, as DNA: TGTGCCAGCAGCCTCAAACTAAAACACGAGCAGTACTTC. Looking up the rest from reference TRBV7-2 and TRBJ2-7 gives the full variable domain: GAGVSQSPSNKVTEKGKDVELRCDPISGHTALYWYRQSLGQGLEFLIYFQGNSAPDKSGLPSDRFSAERTGGSVSTLTIQRTQQEDSAVYLCASSLKLKHEQYFGPGTRLTVT.